These 22 T cell receptor beta chains originate from one sample sequenced in a study of cytomegalovirus exposure and HLA in healthy donors. In the PCR, 60 Vbeta and 13 Jbeta primers were used. Produced via immunoSEQ multiplex PCR; TCRdb's table is partial and in-frame only. The table has under 200,000 clones, roughly four fifths seen once. The sequencing input was PBMCs. The source of these receptors is a woman aged 50 to 60 in good health and CMV-seropositive.

J is TRBJ2-1 and V is TRBV7-8; 15 bases fit TRBD2. The germline CDR1 and CDR2 sequences are SGHVS and FQNEAQ. The CDR3 consists of 19 residues. V gave up 4 bases and J gave up 4 bases; unmatched junction bases: 11. CDR3 sequence (DNA): TGTGCCAGCAGCTCACGCTGGGGACTAGCGGGGGGTTCGTACAATGAGCAGTTCTTC. Translated: CASSSRWGLAGGSYNEQFF.

The gene calls are TRBV19 and TRBJ1-2, with 7 bases aligning to TRBD1. V lost 5 bases and J lost 6; bases outside the gene matches: 9. This CDR3 has 14 residues. The germline CDR1 and CDR2 sequences are LNHDA and SQIVND (reference sequence). CDR3 loop: CASSLTGSVHGYTF. Written as DNA, the CDR3 is TGTGCCAGTAGTCTGACAGGGTCGGTTCATGGCTACACCTTC. The whole variable domain, filled in from reference TRBV19 and TRBJ1-2, reads DGGITQSPKYLFRKEGQNVTLSCEQNLNHDAMYWYRQDPGQGLRLIYYSQIVNDFQKGDIAEGYSVSREKKESFPLTVTSAQKNPTAFYLCASSLTGSVHGYTFGSGTRLTVV.

The chain couples TRBV5-1 to TRBJ1-1, with a weak D call TRBD1 (6 bases). The CDR3 consists of 12 residues. The V end was cut by 1 base, the J end by 8 bases, with 9 bases between. From germline, CDR1 is SGHRS and CDR2 YFSETQ. The CDR3 DNA reads as TGCGCCAGCAGCTTGTCTGGACAGGAAGCTTTCTTT. Its protein is CASSLSGQEAFF.

This clone was counted only a few times. V gene TRBV2 combines with J gene TRBJ2-5, with 10 bases identical to TRBD1. The CDR3 loop spans 16 amino acids. Per the germline V gene, CDR1 is SNHLY and CDR2 is FYNNEI. The junction had 6 bases not matched to a gene; V was cut back by 1 base and J by 4 bases. The chain's CDR3 is CASSEVPGQGTETQYF. CDR3 nucleotides: TGTGCCAGCAGTGAAGTTCCGGGACAGGGGACAGAGACCCAGTACTTC.

This clone showed up just a few times. The rearrangement joins TRBV2 to TRBJ2-3; 7 bases agree with TRBD1. CDR3 length equals 16 residues. J gave up 0 bases and V 5 bases, and 8 bases lay outside the gene matches. CDR1 is SNHLY, CDR2 FYNNEI, per germline. CDR3 residues: CASSTWTGESTDTQYF. CDR3 DNA: TGTGCCAGCAGTACCTGGACAGGCGAAAGCACAGATACGCAGTATTTT.

V gene TRBV27 combines with J gene TRBJ1-1; D not resolved. The germline V gene encodes CDR1 MNHEY and CDR2 SMNVEV (reference sequence). The CDR3 has 12 residues. V dropped 2 bases and J dropped 11 bases, with 12 bases sitting between them. CDR3 bases: TGTGCCAGCAGTTTAATCGGGTCTACGGCTTTCTTT. It is translated as CASSLIGSTAFF.

The chain carries TRBV15 and TRBJ1-2; D gene ambiguous. Per the germline V gene, CDR1 is LNHNV and CDR2 is YYDKDF (reference sequence). Trimming shortened V by 1 base and J by 0 bases, and 15 bases separated the two germline ends. The CDR3 consists of 17 residues. The CDR3 loop is CATSRGGKVDPNYGYTF. The CDR3 nucleotides are TGTGCCACCAGCAGAGGAGGGAAAGTGGACCCTAACTATGGCTACACCTTC.

The chain joins TRBV7-3 to TRBJ2-3, with 8 bases that match TRBD2. Per the germline V gene, CDR1 is SGHTA and CDR2 is FQGTGA. CDR3 length: 16 amino acids. Germline trimming cut 6 bases from V and 8 bases from J; bases unmatched to any gene: 16. This chain's CDR3 is CASSPQGRGALGTQYF. The CDR3 nucleotides read TGTGCCAGCAGTCCCCAAGGGCGGGGGGCCTTAGGTACGCAGTATTTT.

The CDR3 reads CASSFTLAGVETQYF. The CDR3 DNA reads as TGCGCCAGCAGCTTCACCTTAGCGGGGGTAGAGACCCAGTACTTC. This sequence joins TRBV5-1 and TRBJ2-5; 9 nucleotides agree with TRBD2. CDR1 is SGHRS and CDR2 is YFSETQ in the germline V gene. The CDR3 spans 15 residues. J gave up 4 bases and V 2 bases, and 6 bases lay outside the gene matches.

The gene calls are TRBV4-1 and TRBJ2-5; 9 nucleotides match TRBD2. Trimming cost V 4 bases and J 9 bases; bases outside gene matches: 9. The germline gives CDR1 MGHRA, CDR2 YSYEKL. The CDR3 is 14 amino acids. CDR3 amino acids: CASSPPGASGAQYF. CDR3 nucleotides: TGCGCCAGCAGCCCCCCGGGGGCTAGCGGGGCCCAGTACTTC.

The chain joins TRBV4-1 to TRBJ1-1, with 9 bases aligning to TRBD1. CDR1 and CDR2 from the germline V gene are MGHRA and YSYEKL. The CDR3 length is 14 residues. Unmatched junction bases numbered 6, after V lost 6 bases and J lost 4 bases. Here the CDR3 reads CASRRTGEGTEAFF. In nucleotides, the CDR3 is TGCGCCAGCAGGCGGACAGGGGAAGGCACTGAAGCTTTCTTT.

Notes on this clone: One end of the junction is discordant with germline, which a read error may explain. V gene TRBV15 combines with J gene TRBJ1-4; D is undetermined. Looked up from germline, CDR1 is LNHNV and CDR2 is YYDKDF (reference sequence). The CDR3 is 14 residues long. The CDR3 spells CATSGDDGVEKLFF. For the CDR3, the DNA is TGTGCCACCAGCGGAGATGACGGGGTTGAAAAACTGTTTTTT.

This chain connects TRBV19 to TRBJ1-1, with D tentatively TRBD1 (6 bases). Trimming stripped 1 base from V and 0 bases from J, with 9 bases between. Germline CDR1 and CDR2: LNHDA and SQIVND (reference sequence). CDR3 length equals 15 residues. The DNA for the CDR3 is TGTGCCAGTAGTATAGGGGACACGGTGAACACTGAAGCTTTCTTT. Protein sequence: CASSIGDTVNTEAFF.

This chain connects TRBV6-5 to TRBJ1-5; TRBD1 is a possible D gene (5 bases). The CDR3 contains 15 residues. V lost 5 bases to trimming and J lost 0 bases, with 11 bases between them. CDR1 MNHEY and CDR2 SVGAGI come from the germline V gene. The CDR3 coding sequence is TGTGCCAGCAGTCCGACAGATCTTAGCAATCAGCCCCAGCATTTT. Translating gives CASSPTDLSNQPQHF.

The genes are TRBV7-2 and TRBJ2-5; the match to TRBD2 covers 8 bases. The trim removed 5 bases at V and 1 base at J, leaving 9 bases unmatched. Germline CDR1 SGHTA, CDR2 FQGNSA. There are 16 residues in the CDR3. CDR3: CASSTRTSLVQETQYF. For the CDR3, the DNA is TGTGCCAGCAGCACCCGGACTAGCCTAGTCCAAGAGACCCAGTACTTC. Combining the CDR3 with reference TRBV7-2 and TRBJ2-5 gives the whole variable domain GAGVSQSPSNKVTEKGKDVELRCDPISGHTALYWYRQSLGQGLEFLIYFQGNSAPDKSGLPSDRFSAERTGGSVSTLTIQRTQQEDSAVYLCASSTRTSLVQETQYFGPGTRLLVL.

The chain uses TRBV5-4 and TRBJ1-2; 7 bases fit TRBD1. Trimming removed 2 bases from V and 8 bases from J; junction bases left unmatched: 6. Germline-derived CDR1 and CDR2 are SGHNT and YYREEE (reference sequence). The CDR3 spans 13 residues. The CDR3 loop is CASSFWTGRGYTF. In DNA, the CDR3 is TGTGCCAGCAGCTTTTGGACAGGCCGCGGCTACACCTTC. The variable domain in full, completed from reference TRBV5-4 and TRBJ1-2, reads ETGVTQSPTHLIKTRGQQVTLRCSSQSGHNTVSWYQQALGQGPQFIFQYYREEENGRGNFPPRFSGLQFPNYSSELNVNALELDDSALYLCASSFWTGRGYTFGSGTRLTVV.

The genes are TRBV5-4 and TRBJ2-3; D is uncertain. This CDR3 is 14 amino acids long. Trimming took 4 bases from V and 1 from J, leaving 10 bases between them. Germline values: CDR1 SGHNT, CDR2 YYREEE (reference sequence). The CDR3 spells CASSPAGRTDTQYF. For the CDR3, the DNA is TGTGCCAGCAGCCCGGCAGGTCGCACAGATACGCAGTATTTT.

This chain joins TRBV10-3 and TRBJ1-5; 9 bases line up with TRBD1. The trim removed 2 bases at V and 7 bases at J, leaving 3 bases unmatched. The CDR3 spans 14 residues. In germline, CDR1 is ENHRY, CDR2 SYGVKD. DNA for the CDR3: TGTGCCATCAGTGAGAAACAGGGGGCACAGCCCCAGCATTTT. This translates into CAISEKQGAQPQHF.

A note on this clone: Other DNA sequences from this sample encode an identical CDR3 as well. The rearrangement uses TRBV5-1 and TRBJ2-1; maybe TRBD2 (7 bases). This CDR3 is 15 amino acids long. The germline CDR1 and CDR2 sequences are SGHRS and YFSETQ. Between the trimmed V and J ends, which lost 0 bases and 4 bases, there was a span of 11 bases. The DNA for the CDR3 is TGCGCCAGCAGCTTGGGCGGGGGCGATTACAATGAGCAGTTCTTC. It is translated as CASSLGGGDYNEQFF.

The chain uses TRBV7-9 and TRBJ2-5; 8 bases are a match to TRBD1. The CDR3 has 14 residues. The germline V gene encodes CDR1 SEHNR and CDR2 FQNEAQ (reference sequence). The ends lost 3 bases at V and 6 bases at J; junction bases unmatched: 6. The CDR3 coding sequence is TGTGCCAGCAGCTTGGACAGGGAAGGAAAGACCCAGTACTTC. It is translated as CASSLDREGKTQYF.

This clone was recorded a few times. The chain recombines TRBV10-3 with TRBJ2-5; 7 bases fit TRBD1. This CDR3 region has 14 residues. In germline, CDR1 is ENHRY, CDR2 SYGVKD. V was clipped by 6 bases and J by 2 bases; unmatched bases: 6. The CDR3 sequence is CAIRGDSGQETQYF. DNA for the CDR3: TGTGCCATCAGGGGGGACAGTGGGCAAGAGACCCAGTACTTC.

This clone occurred a few times. The chain joins TRBV7-3 to TRBJ2-2; 12 bases map to TRBD2. The CDR3 covers 17 residues. Per germline, CDR1 SGHTA and CDR2 FQGTGA. V lost 3 bases and J lost 6; bases outside the gene matches: 8. The DNA for the CDR3 is TGTGCCAGCAGCTTTCTTGTGACTAGCGGGGGAGCCGGGGAGCTGTTTTTT. Translated, it gives CASSFLVTSGGAGELFF. The full variable domain, with the rest looked up from reference TRBV7-3 and TRBJ2-2, is GAGVSQTPSNKVTEKGKYVELRCDPISGHTALYWYRQSLGQGPEFLIYFQGTGAADDSGLPNDRFFAVRPEGSVSTLKIQRTERGDSAVYLCASSFLVTSGGAGELFFGEGSRLTVL.